This T cell receptor beta chain was profiled in a study of cytomegalovirus exposure and HLA in healthy donors. Clones were sequenced by immunoSEQ multiplex PCR, and TCRdb holds only the in-frame ones, with some missing. The sample has fewer than 300,000 clones; roughly 90% are singletons. Concerning this clone: The antigen is undetermined.

Study-level findings and limits: TCR sequences were mostly rare, though some public TCRs occurred in many donors. Researchers catalogued about 150 TCR beta chains as cytomegalovirus-associated. It was confirmed in vitro that a few of the CMV-associated chains were specific for CMV antigens.

This clonotype was obtained from a woman aged 18-29 years in good health and CMV-seronegative. Sequenced: PBMCs.

CDR3 sequence reads: CASSYPGDGDTQYF. DNA for the CDR3: TGTGCCAGCAGCTATCCAGGGGACGGAGATACGCAGTATTTT. The chain uses TRBV5-6 and TRBJ2-3; D possibly corresponds to TRBD1 (6 bases). CDR3 length equals 14 residues. The germline CDR1 and CDR2 sequences are SGHDT and YYEEEE. Trimming stripped 3 bases from V and 5 bases from J, with 13 bases between. Supplemented by reference TRBV5-6 and TRBJ2-3, the full variable domain reads DAGVTQSPTHLIKTRGQQVTLRCSPKSGHDTVSWYQQALGQGPQFIFQYYEEEERQRGNFPDRFSGHQFPNYSSELNVNALLLGDSALYLCASSYPGDGDTQYFGPGTRLTVL.